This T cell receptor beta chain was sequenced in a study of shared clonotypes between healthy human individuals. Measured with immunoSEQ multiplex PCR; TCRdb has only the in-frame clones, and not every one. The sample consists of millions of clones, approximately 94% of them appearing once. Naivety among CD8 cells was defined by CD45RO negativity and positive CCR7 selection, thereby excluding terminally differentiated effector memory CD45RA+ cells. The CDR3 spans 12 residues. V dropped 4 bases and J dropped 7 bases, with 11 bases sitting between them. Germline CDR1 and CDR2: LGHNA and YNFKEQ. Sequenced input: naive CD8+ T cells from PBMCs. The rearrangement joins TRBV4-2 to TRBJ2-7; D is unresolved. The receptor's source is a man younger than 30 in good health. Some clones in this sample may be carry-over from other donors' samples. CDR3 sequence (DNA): TGTGCCAGCAGCCCACGGGTGGGAGAGCAGTACTTC. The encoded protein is CASSPRVGEQYF.